These T cell receptor beta chains were read from a single sample in a study of patients and donors after allogeneic stem cell transplantation. TCRdb reprocessed the RT-PCR reads via MiXCR and lists one record per CDR3 protein. The sample yields a few hundred thousand distinct CDR3 sequences, 38% seen once. What was sequenced was blood, either unsorted or a sorted T cell fraction (not recorded which). Receptors originate from a human donor who was either an allogeneic HSCT recipient or a stem cell or donor lymphocyte infusion donor (not recorded which). It is not recorded whose cells these are; they may come from a transplant donor. The CDR3 runs from the conserved cysteine through the conserved F or W. D genes are given only for firm matches. Some rows have no size entry. The others give once, few or many, or a class for an expanded clone.

TRBJ1-2 | - | TRBV3-1 | few | CASSQRSGYTF | TGTGCCAGCAGCCAAAGGAGTGGCTACACCTTC
TRBJ2-1 | TRBD1 | TRBV7-2 | - | CASSLSGTGPPDEQFF | TGTGCCAGCAGCTTATCCGGGACAGGGCCCCCCGATGAGCAGTTCTTC
TRBJ1-2 | - | TRBV6-5 | few | CASSYGGSNYGYTF | TGTGCCAGCAGTTACGGCGGCTCTAACTATGGCTACACCTTC
TRBJ1-2 | - | TRBV12-3/TRBV12-4 | few | CASSLGGWGGYTF | TGTGCCAGCAGTCTAGGGGGGTGGGGTGGCTACACCTTC
TRBJ2-2 | - | TRBV20-1 | - | CSASSGDTGELFF | TGCAGTGCTAGTTCCGGGGACACCGGGGAGCTGTTTTTT
TRBJ2-2 | TRBD2 | TRBV27 | few | CASSSRGGGTGELFF | TGTGCCAGCAGCTCCCGGGGGGGCGGCACCGGGGAGCTGTTTTTT
TRBJ1-2 | - | TRBV6-5 | - | CASSYYRESGYTF | TGTGCCAGCAGTTATTACAGGGAAAGTGGCTACACCTTC
TRBJ2-3 | TRBD1 | TRBV12-3/TRBV12-4 | - | CASSKGQGGTGGRTDTQYF | TGTGCCAGCAGTAAAGGCCAGGGCGGAACAGGGGGCCGAACAGATACGCAGTATTTT
TRBJ2-1 | - | TRBV14 | - | CASSQAGRVLLNEQFF | TGTGCCAGCAGCCAAGCGGGCAGGGTCCTGCTGAATGAGCAGTTCTTC
TRBJ1-3 | - | TRBV5-1 | - | CASSVFAGTGNTIYF | TGCGCCAGCAGTGTCTTCGCAGGGACTGGAAACACCATATATTTT
TRBJ1-1 | - | TRBV12-3/TRBV12-4 | - | CASTQGYERTEAFF | TGTGCCAGCACCCAGGGGTATGAGCGTACTGAAGCTTTCTTT
TRBJ1-3 | - | TRBV3-1 | - | CASSQGRDTVRALSGNTIYF | TGTGCCAGCAGCCAAGGGCGGGACACCGTACGGGCGCTCTCTGGAAACACCATATATTTT
TRBJ1-5 | TRBD1 | TRBV20-1 | - | CSARDWGQRNQPQHF | TGCAGTGCTAGAGATTGGGGACAGAGAAATCAGCCCCAGCATTTT
TRBJ2-5 | - | TRBV29-1 | - | CSVAEGETQYF | TGCAGCGTTGCAGAGGGAGAGACCCAGTACTTC
TRBJ1-2 | TRBD1 | TRBV7-6 | - | CASSSPGQPYYGYTF | TGTGCCAGCAGCTCTCCGGGACAGCCGTACTATGGCTACACCTTC
TRBJ1-3 | - | TRBV4-2 | once | CASSQLSGNTIYF | TGTGCCAGCAGCCAACTCTCTGGAAACACCATATATTTT
TRBJ1-2 | - | TRBV20-1 | - | CSAITGSGYTF | TGCAGTGCTATTACAGGGTCCGGCTACACCTTC
TRBJ1-5 | - | TRBV4-1 | - | CASSQEGSQPQHF | TGCGCCAGCAGCCAAGAGGGTAGTCAGCCCCAGCATTTT
TRBJ1-1 | - | TRBV12-3/TRBV12-4 | few | CASALNTEAFF | TGTGCCAGCGCCTTGAACACTGAAGCTTTCTTT
TRBJ1-2 | - | TRBV7-9 | many | CASSLIAYGYTF | TGTGCCAGCAGCTTAATTGCCTATGGCTACACCTTC
TRBJ1-2 | - | TRBV20-1 | few | CSASPSPRLDGYTF | TGCAGTGCTAGCCCCAGCCCCCGCTTGGATGGCTACACCTTC
TRBJ2-3 | TRBD2 | TRBV6-5 | - | CASSYSLAGVITQYF | TGTGCCAGCAGTTACTCCCTAGCGGGCGTAATCACGCAGTATTTT
TRBJ1-1 | - | TRBV11-2 | few | CASSLTVSFYTEAFF | TGTGCCAGCAGCTTAACTGTGAGTTTTTACACTGAAGCTTTCTTT
TRBJ1-1 | - | TRBV5-1 | - | CASSLVGSNLEAFF | TGCGCCAGCAGCTTGGTGGGCAGCAATCTTGAAGCTTTCTTT
TRBJ1-1 | - | TRBV12-3/TRBV12-4 | few | CASSLVRVTEAFF | TGTGCCAGCAGTTTAGTGAGGGTCACTGAAGCTTTCTTT
TRBJ1-5 | TRBD1 | TRBV20-1 | few | CSADRDRGSNQPQHF | TGCAGTGCAGACCGAGACAGGGGAAGCAATCAGCCCCAGCATTTT
TRBJ2-7 | - | TRBV7-9 | - | CASLPGESYEQYF | TGTGCCAGCCTCCCAGGAGAATCCTACGAGCAGTACTTC
TRBJ1-2 | TRBD1 | TRBV10-3 | few | CAIPRQGRTF | TGTGCCATCCCCAGACAGGGGCGAACCTTC
TRBJ1-1 | TRBD1 | TRBV4-2 | few | CASSPEQGAGNTEAFF | TGTGCCAGCAGCCCAGAACAGGGGGCAGGTAACACTGAAGCTTTCTTT
TRBJ1-5 | - | TRBV6-1 | few | CASSQRSGMSNQPQHF | TGTGCCAGCAGCCAACGGTCAGGGATGAGCAATCAGCCCCAGCATTTT
TRBJ1-5 | - | TRBV20-1 | - | CSARDVGRGHSNQPQHF | TGCAGTGCTAGAGATGTCGGGAGGGGTCATAGCAATCAGCCCCAGCATTTT